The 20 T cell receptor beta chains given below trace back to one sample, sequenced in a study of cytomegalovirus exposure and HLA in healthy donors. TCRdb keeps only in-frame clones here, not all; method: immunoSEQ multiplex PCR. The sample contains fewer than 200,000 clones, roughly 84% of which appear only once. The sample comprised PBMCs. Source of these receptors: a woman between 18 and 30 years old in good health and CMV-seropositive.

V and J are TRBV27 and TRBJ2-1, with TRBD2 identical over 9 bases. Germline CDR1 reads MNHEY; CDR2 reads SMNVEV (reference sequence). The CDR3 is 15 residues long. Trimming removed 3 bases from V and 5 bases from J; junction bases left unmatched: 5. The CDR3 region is CASSFVSGGHNEQFF. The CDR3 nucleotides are TGTGCCAGCAGTTTTGTTAGCGGGGGCCACAATGAGCAGTTCTTC.

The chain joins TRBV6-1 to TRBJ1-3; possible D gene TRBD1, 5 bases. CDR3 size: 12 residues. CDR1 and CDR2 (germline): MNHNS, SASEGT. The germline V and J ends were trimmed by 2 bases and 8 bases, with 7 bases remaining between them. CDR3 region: CASSESGDTIYF. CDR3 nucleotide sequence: TGTGCCAGCAGTGAATCGGGGGACACCATATATTTT.

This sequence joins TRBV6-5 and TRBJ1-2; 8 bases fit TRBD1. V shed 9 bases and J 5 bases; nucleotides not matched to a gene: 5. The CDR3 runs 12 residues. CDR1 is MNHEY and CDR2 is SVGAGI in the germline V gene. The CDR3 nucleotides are TGTGCCAGTTTTAACAGGGGGTATGGCTACACCTTC. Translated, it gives CASFNRGYGYTF.

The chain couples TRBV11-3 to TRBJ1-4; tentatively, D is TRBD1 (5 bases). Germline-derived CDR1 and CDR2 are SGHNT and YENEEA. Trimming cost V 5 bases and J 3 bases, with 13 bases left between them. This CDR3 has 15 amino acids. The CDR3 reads CASSGRGRANEKLFF. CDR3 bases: TGTGCCAGCAGCGGTCGGGGGAGGGCTAATGAAAAACTGTTTTTT.

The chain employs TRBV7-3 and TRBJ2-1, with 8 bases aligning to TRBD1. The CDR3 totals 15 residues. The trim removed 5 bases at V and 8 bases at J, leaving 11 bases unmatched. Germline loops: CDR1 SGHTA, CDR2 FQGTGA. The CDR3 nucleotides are TGTGCCAGCAGCCTGATGGGACAGGAAAACCATGAGCAGTTCTTC. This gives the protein CASSLMGQENHEQFF. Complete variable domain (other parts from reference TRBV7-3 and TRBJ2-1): GAGVSQTPSNKVTEKGKYVELRCDPISGHTALYWYRQSLGQGPEFLIYFQGTGAADDSGLPNDRFFAVRPEGSVSTLKIQRTERGDSAVYLCASSLMGQENHEQFFGPGTRLTVL.

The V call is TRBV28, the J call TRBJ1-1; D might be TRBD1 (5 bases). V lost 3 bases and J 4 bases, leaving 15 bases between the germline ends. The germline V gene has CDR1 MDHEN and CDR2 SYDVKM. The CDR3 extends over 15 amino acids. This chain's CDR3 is CASSFNPGVATEAFF. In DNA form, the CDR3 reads TGTGCCAGCAGTTTTAATCCGGGGGTCGCCACTGAAGCTTTCTTT.

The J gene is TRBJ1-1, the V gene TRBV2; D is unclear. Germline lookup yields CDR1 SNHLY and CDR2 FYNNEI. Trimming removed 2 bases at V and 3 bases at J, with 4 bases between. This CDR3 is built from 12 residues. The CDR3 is CASSELDTEAFF. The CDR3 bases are TGTGCCAGCAGTGAATTAGACACTGAAGCTTTCTTT. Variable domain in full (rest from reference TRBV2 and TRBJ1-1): EPEVTQTPSHQVTQMGQEVILRCVPISNHLYFYWYRQILGQKVEFLVSFYNNEISEKSEIFDDQFSVERPDGSNFTLKIRSTKLEDSAMYFCASSELDTEAFFGQGTRLTVV.

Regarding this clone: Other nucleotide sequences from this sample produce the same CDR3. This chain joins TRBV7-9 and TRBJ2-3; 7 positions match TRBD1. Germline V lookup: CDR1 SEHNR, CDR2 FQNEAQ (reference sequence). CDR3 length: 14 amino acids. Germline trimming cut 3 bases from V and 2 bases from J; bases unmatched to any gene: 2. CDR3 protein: CASSLGQYTDTQYF. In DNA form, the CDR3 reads TGTGCCAGCAGCTTGGGACAGTACACAGATACGCAGTATTTT.

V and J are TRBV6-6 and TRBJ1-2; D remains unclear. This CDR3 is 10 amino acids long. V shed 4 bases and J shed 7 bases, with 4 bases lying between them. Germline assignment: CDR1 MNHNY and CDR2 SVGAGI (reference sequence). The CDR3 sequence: CASSSVGYTF. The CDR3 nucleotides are TGTGCCAGCAGTTCGGTTGGCTACACCTTC.

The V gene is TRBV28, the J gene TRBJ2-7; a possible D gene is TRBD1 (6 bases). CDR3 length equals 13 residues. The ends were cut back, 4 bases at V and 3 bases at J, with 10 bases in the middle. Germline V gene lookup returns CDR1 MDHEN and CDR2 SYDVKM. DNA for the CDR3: TGTGCCAGCAGTTCGGACAGCCTCTACGAGCAGTACTTC. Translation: CASSSDSLYEQYF.

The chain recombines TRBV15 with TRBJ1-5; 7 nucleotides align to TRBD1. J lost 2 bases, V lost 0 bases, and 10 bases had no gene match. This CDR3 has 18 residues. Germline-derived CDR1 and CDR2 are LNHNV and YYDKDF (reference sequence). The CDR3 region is CATSRDSNTGEGNQPQHF. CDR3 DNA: TGTGCCACCAGCAGAGATTCCAACACAGGGGAGGGCAATCAGCCCCAGCATTTT.

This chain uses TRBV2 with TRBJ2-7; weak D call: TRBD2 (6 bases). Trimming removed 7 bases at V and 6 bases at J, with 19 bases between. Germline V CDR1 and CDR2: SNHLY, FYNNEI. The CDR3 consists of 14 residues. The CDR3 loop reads CASIGGDGVREQYF. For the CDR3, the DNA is TGTGCCAGCATTGGCGGGGACGGAGTTCGCGAGCAGTACTTC.

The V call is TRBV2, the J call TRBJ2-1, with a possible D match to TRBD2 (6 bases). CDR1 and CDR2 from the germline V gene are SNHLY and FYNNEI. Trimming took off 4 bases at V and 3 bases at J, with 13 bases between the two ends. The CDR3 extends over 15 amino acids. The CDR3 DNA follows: TGTGCCAGCAGTGTTGAGGCGGGGAACTACAATGAGCAGTTCTTC. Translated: CASSVEAGNYNEQFF.

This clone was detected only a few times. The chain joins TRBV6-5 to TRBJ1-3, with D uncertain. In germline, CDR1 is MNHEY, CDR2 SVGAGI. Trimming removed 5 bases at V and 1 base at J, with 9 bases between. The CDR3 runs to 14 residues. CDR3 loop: CASSTGGSGNTIYF. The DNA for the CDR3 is TGTGCCAGCAGTACTGGAGGGTCTGGAAACACCATATATTTT.

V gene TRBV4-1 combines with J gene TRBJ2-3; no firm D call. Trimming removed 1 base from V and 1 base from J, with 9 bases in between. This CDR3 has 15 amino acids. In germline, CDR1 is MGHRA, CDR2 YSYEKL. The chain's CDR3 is CASSQGSSGTDTQYF. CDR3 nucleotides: TGCGCCAGCAGCCAAGGGAGCAGCGGCACAGATACGCAGTATTTT.

CDR3: CASSLKAVGPNTEAFF. In DNA form, the CDR3 reads TGTGCCAGCAGCTTGAAGGCCGTGGGGCCCAACACTGAAGCTTTCTTT. The chain joins TRBV5-4 to TRBJ1-1, with D possibly being TRBD1 (5 bases). The germline gives CDR1 SGHNT, CDR2 YYREEE (reference sequence). Trimming removed 1 base from V and 2 bases from J, with 15 bases in between. The CDR3 contains 16 residues.

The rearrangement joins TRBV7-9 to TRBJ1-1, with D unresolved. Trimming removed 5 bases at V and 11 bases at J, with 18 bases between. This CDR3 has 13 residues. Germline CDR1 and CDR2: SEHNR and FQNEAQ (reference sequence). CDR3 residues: CASSLIDQDEAFF. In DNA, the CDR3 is TGTGCCAGCAGCCTAATCGACCAGGATGAGGCTTTCTTT.

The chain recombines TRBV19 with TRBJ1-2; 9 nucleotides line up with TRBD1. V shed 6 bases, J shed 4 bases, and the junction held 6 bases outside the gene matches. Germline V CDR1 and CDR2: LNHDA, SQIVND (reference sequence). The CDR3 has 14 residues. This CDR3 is CASSNRGRPYGYTF. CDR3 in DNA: TGTGCCAGTAGCAACAGGGGGCGACCCTATGGCTACACCTTC.

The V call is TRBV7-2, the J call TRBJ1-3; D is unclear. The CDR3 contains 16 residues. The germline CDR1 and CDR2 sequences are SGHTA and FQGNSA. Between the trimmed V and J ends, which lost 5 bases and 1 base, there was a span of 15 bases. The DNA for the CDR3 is TGTGCCAGCAGCCCCTCGGTACGGACTTCTGGAAACACCATATATTTT. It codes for CASSPSVRTSGNTIYF.

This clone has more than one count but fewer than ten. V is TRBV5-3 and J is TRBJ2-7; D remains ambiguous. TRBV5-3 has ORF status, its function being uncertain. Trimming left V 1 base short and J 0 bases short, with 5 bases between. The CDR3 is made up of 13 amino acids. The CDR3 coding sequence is TGTGCCAGAAGCTTGACTAACTCCTACGAGCAGTACTTC. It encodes CARSLTNSYEQYF.